This entry lists 20 T cell receptor beta chains sequenced from one sample in a study of OX40 agonist ivuxolimab in advanced cancers. Assay: immunoSEQ multiplex PCR; the TCRdb copy retains only in-frame clones and omits some. The repertoire holds around 35,000 clones, with over 75% as singletons. The sample consisted of CD4+ or CD8+ T cells sorted from blood, taken in a trial of the OX40 agonist ivuxolimab. These receptors were collected from an adult with an advanced solid tumor such as melanoma, head and neck, liver or kidney cancer.

V usage is TRBV6-6 and J usage is TRBJ1-2; D uncertain. Germline V gene lookup returns CDR1 MNHNY and CDR2 SVGAGI (reference sequence). V lost 2 bases to trimming and J lost 3 bases, with 13 bases between them. The CDR3 loop spans 15 amino acids. The CDR3 region is CASSYDLSGYYGYTF. CDR3 DNA: TGTGCCAGCAGTTACGATTTGTCCGGATACTATGGCTACACCTTC.

Points on this clone: This CDR3 is also generated by other DNA sequences in the sample. The chain joins TRBV27 to TRBJ1-5; tentative D call: TRBD1 (6 bases). CDR3 length: 15 amino acids. Germline CDR1 reads MNHEY; CDR2 reads SMNVEV (reference sequence). The V gene lost 0 bases and the J gene lost 4 bases, with 10 bases spanning the gap. CDR3 in DNA: TGTGCCAGCAGTTTATCGCGGACAGAAAATCAGCCCCAGCATTTT. Translation gives CASSLSRTENQPQHF.

The V gene is TRBV19, the J gene TRBJ2-2; D not certain. V lost 8 bases, J lost 6 bases, and 4 bases lay in between. This CDR3 has 10 residues. Looked up from germline, CDR1 is LNHDA and CDR2 is SQIVND (reference sequence). The CDR3 DNA reads as TGTGCCAGTGAGGCCGGGGAGCTGTTTTTT. Residues: CASEAGELFF.

The chain is built from TRBV19 and TRBJ2-3; 8 nucleotides agree with TRBD2. V shed 3 bases, J shed 5 bases, and the junction held 7 bases outside the gene matches. The CDR3 runs to 15 residues. Per the germline V gene, CDR1 is LNHDA and CDR2 is SQIVND (reference sequence). The CDR3 protein is CASSIGAGALDTQYF. CDR3 DNA: TGTGCCAGTAGTATTGGAGCGGGGGCGTTAGATACGCAGTATTTT.

The V and J genes are TRBV4-3 and TRBJ1-5; D not certain. CDR3 length: 17 residues. V lost 0 bases, J lost 8 bases, and 20 bases lay in between. Per germline, CDR1 LGHNA and CDR2 YSLEER. The CDR3 region has the DNA TGCGCCAGCAGCCAAGATTGGCGGAGAATCGGAGATGAGCCCCAGCATTTT. This translates into CASSQDWRRIGDEPQHF.

V is TRBV6-6 and J is TRBJ2-7; D not certain. CDR3 length equals 12 residues. V lost 6 bases and J 1 base, leaving 7 bases between the germline ends. Germline CDR1 MNHNY, CDR2 SVGAGI (reference sequence). CDR3 in amino acids: CASSHSSYEQYF. The CDR3 region has the DNA TGTGCCAGCAGCCACAGTTCCTACGAGCAGTACTTC.

V gene TRBV6-1 combines with J gene TRBJ2-1; the match to TRBD1 covers 9 bases. This CDR3 region has 15 residues. Germline V gene lookup returns CDR1 MNHNS and CDR2 SASEGT. The trim removed 3 bases at V and 7 bases at J, leaving 7 bases unmatched. The DNA for the CDR3 is TGTGCCAGCAGTGAGATACAGGGGGCGCAAAATGAGCAGTTCTTC. Its protein product is CASSEIQGAQNEQFF.

The gene calls are TRBV7-8 and TRBJ2-7; D ambiguous. Germline assignment: CDR1 SGHVS and CDR2 FQNEAQ. V was shortened by 5 bases and J by 2 bases, with 22 bases between the two germline ends. There are 17 residues in the CDR3. CDR3 amino acids: CASSPLPGETATYEQYF. CDR3 nucleotides: TGTGCCAGCAGCCCCCTTCCCGGCGAGACCGCTACCTACGAGCAGTACTTC.

V gene TRBV7-3 combines with J gene TRBJ2-2, with a weak D call TRBD1 (6 bases). CDR3 length: 14 residues. Between the trimmed V and J ends, which lost 4 bases and 6 bases, there was a span of 12 bases. Germline lookup yields CDR1 SGHTA and CDR2 FQGTGA. CDR3 protein: CASSSDSSAGELFF. The CDR3 DNA reads as TGTGCCAGCAGCTCGGACAGTTCGGCCGGGGAGCTGTTTTTT. Together with reference TRBV7-3 and TRBJ2-2, the CDR3 gives the full variable domain: GAGVSQTPSNKVTEKGKYVELRCDPISGHTALYWYRQSLGQGPEFLIYFQGTGAADDSGLPNDRFFAVRPEGSVSTLKIQRTERGDSAVYLCASSSDSSAGELFFGEGSRLTVL.

The CDR3 loop is CASSLDLWGGREDTQYF. For the CDR3, the DNA is TGTGCCAGCAGCTTAGATCTATGGGGGGGCCGGGAAGATACGCAGTATTTT. V usage is TRBV11-2 and J usage is TRBJ2-3; D is perhaps TRBD2 (7 bases). Trimming took 0 bases from V and 5 from J, leaving 18 bases between them. Germline-derived CDR1 and CDR2 are SGHAT and FQNNGV. The CDR3 has 17 residues.

This clone was detected once. This chain connects TRBV13 to TRBJ1-1, with D possibly matching TRBD1 (6 bases). The CDR3 has 16 amino acids. The ends were cut back, 5 bases at V and 0 bases at J, with 16 bases in the middle. CDR1 and CDR2 from the germline V gene are PRHDT and FYEKMQ (reference sequence). CDR3: CASSPGAGVLNTEAFF. Written as DNA, the CDR3 is TGTGCCAGCAGCCCCGGGGCAGGGGTCTTGAACACTGAAGCTTTCTTT.

V gene TRBV4-2 combines with J gene TRBJ2-5; TRBD2 aligns across 9 bases. There are 16 residues in the CDR3. CDR1 is LGHNA and CDR2 is YNFKEQ in the germline V gene. The ends lost 0 bases at V and 1 base at J; junction bases unmatched: 3. The CDR3 DNA is TGTGCCAGCAGCCAAGATAGCGGGGGCCTCCAAGAGACCCAGTACTTC. It codes for CASSQDSGGLQETQYF.

The chain is built from TRBV30 and TRBJ2-7; D remains ambiguous. The CDR3 has 11 residues. Germline V gene sequence: CDR1 GTSNPN, CDR2 SVGIG (reference sequence). V was cut by 2 bases and J by 1 base, with 3 bases left in between. CDR3 sequence (DNA): TGTGCCTGGAGTCCTTCCTACGAGCAGTACTTC. This sequence encodes CAWSPSYEQYF. Looking up the rest from reference TRBV30 and TRBJ2-7 gives the full variable domain: SQTIHQWPATLVQPVGSPLSLECTVEGTSNPNLYWYRQAAGRGLQLLFYSVGIGQISSEVPQNLSASRPQDRQFILSSKKLLLSDSGFYLCAWSPSYEQYFGPGTRLTVT.

V is TRBV7-6 and J is TRBJ1-1; tentatively, D is TRBD1 (5 bases). Germline lookup yields CDR1 SGHVS and CDR2 FNYEAQ. The V end was cut by 1 base, the J end by 0 bases, with 9 bases between. The CDR3 is 15 amino acids. The chain's CDR3 is CASSLEADMNTEAFF. The CDR3 bases are TGTGCCAGCAGCTTAGAAGCGGACATGAACACTGAAGCTTTCTTT.

This clone was seen once. This chain uses TRBV27 with TRBJ2-7; D gene ambiguous. The CDR3 sequence is 14 residues long. The V gene's germline CDR1 is MNHEY and CDR2 SMNVEV (reference sequence). V dropped 0 bases and J dropped 7 bases, with 13 bases sitting between them. Written as DNA, the CDR3 is TGTGCCAGCAGTTTATCGTTGGCCCCCCATGAGCAGTACTTC. It is translated as CASSLSLAPHEQYF.

Only a few counts were recorded for this clone. The gene calls are TRBV19 and TRBJ2-7; TRBD1 might be the D (6 bases). From germline, CDR1 is LNHDA and CDR2 SQIVND (reference sequence). Trimming pared 2 bases from V and 3 bases from J, leaving 11 bases between. The CDR3 extends over 14 amino acids. The CDR3 DNA sequence: TGTGCCAGTAGTATAAATCGGGACAACTACGAGCAGTACTTC. Its protein is CASSINRDNYEQYF.

The chain combines TRBV2 with TRBJ2-3; the D gene is possibly TRBD2 (5 bases). This CDR3 spans 13 amino acids. CDR1 is SNHLY, CDR2 FYNNEI, per germline. Trimming stripped 8 bases from V and 4 bases from J, with 13 bases between. Written as DNA, the CDR3 is TGTGCCAGCTTAAAGAGGGCAGCAGATACGCAGTATTTT. Amino acids: CASLKRAADTQYF.

The rearrangement joins TRBV7-9 to TRBJ1-1; no firm D call. CDR3 length: 13 residues. V was pared by 1 base and J by 8 bases, with 11 bases between. Germline-derived CDR1 and CDR2 are SEHNR and FQNEAQ (reference sequence). The CDR3 is CASSLEVRIEAFF. CDR3 DNA sequence: TGTGCCAGCAGCTTAGAAGTGAGAATCGAAGCTTTCTTT.

The chain links TRBV2 to TRBJ2-3; the D is unclear. The V gene lost 3 bases and the J gene lost 4 bases, with 11 bases spanning the gap. Germline V gene sequence: CDR1 SNHLY, CDR2 FYNNEI. The CDR3 loop spans 14 amino acids. CDR3 amino acids: CASSDGRLSDTQYF. The CDR3 nucleotides read TGTGCCAGCAGTGACGGCCGACTTTCAGATACGCAGTATTTT.

The chain recombines TRBV4-2 with TRBJ2-2, with 10 bases lining up with TRBD1. Germline CDR1 is LGHNA and CDR2 is YNFKEQ. The CDR3 contains 15 residues. V was pared by 1 base and J by 6 bases, with 2 bases of the junction left unmatched. The DNA of the CDR3 is TGTGCCAGCAGCCAAGTGGACAGGGGGTCCGGGGAGCTGTTTTTT. The encoded protein is CASSQVDRGSGELFF.